This is a list of T cell receptor beta chains from one sample in a study of T cell responses to AZD1222 COVID-19 vaccine. Using immunoSEQ multiplex PCR, the repertoire was profiled, and TCRdb retains in-frame clones only, with some absent. In the table there are approximately 100,000 clones, approximately 90% of which are singletons. Sequencing was performed on peripheral blood, taken on day 0 of AZD1222 vaccination. The receptors come from an adult in good health. Both conserved end residues are part of each CDR3. Each record gives: clone size, CDR3 length, V gene, D gene, J gene, CDR3 protein, CDR3 DNA. The D gene is left open where the match is weak. Clone size, where shown, is once, few, many, or a class for clones that have expanded.

>once|15|TRBV5-5|TRBD1|TRBJ1-6
CASSLRQGDNSPLHF
TGTGCCAGCAGCCTAAGACAGGGTGATAATTCACCCCTCCACTTT
>NA|11|TRBV28|NA|TRBJ1-1
CASEGLTEAFF
TGTGCCAGCGAGGGCTTGACTGAAGCTTTCTTT
>NA|13|TRBV5-4|NA|TRBJ2-3
CASSPASSDTQYF
TGTGCCAGCAGCCCGGCATCGTCAGATACGCAGTATTTT
>NA|13|TRBV7-2|NA|TRBJ1-1
CASSSGRTLEAFF
TGTGCCAGCAGCTCGGGACGGACTCTGGAAGCTTTCTTT
>NA|15|TRBV7-6|NA|TRBJ2-3
CASSYNGGPTDTQYF
TGTGCCAGCAGCTACAACGGGGGGCCCACAGATACGCAGTATTTT
>once|18|TRBV27|NA|TRBJ2-7
CASTPFRATRRGAYEQYF
TGTGCCAGCACTCCCTTCAGGGCGACACGGAGGGGCGCCTACGAGCAGTACTTC
>NA|14|TRBV6-5|NA|TRBJ1-2
CASGPEYRRDGYTF
TGTGCCAGCGGCCCGGAGTATAGGAGAGATGGCTACACCTTC
>once|15|TRBV5-6|TRBD1|TRBJ1-5
CASSLTGGRNQPQHF
TGTGCCAGCAGCTTGACAGGGGGCCGAAATCAGCCCCAGCATTTT
>NA|14|TRBV6-5|TRBD2|TRBJ2-1
CASLLAGGGNEQFF
TGTGCCAGCCTACTAGCGGGGGGGGGCAATGAGCAGTTCTTC
>NA|15|TRBV5-6|TRBD2|TRBJ2-7
CASSFSGGGAYEQYF
TGTGCCAGCAGCTTCTCCGGCGGGGGGGCCTACGAGCAGTACTTC
>NA|16|TRBV18|TRBD1|TRBJ1-1
CASSLGQGRADTEAFF
TGTGCCAGCTCCCTTGGACAGGGGAGGGCGGACACTGAAGCTTTCTTT
>NA|16|TRBV7-9|TRBD1|TRBJ1-5
CASSLEDREGTVAQHF
TGTGCCAGCAGCTTAGAGGACAGGGAGGGGACAGTGGCCCAGCATTTT
>NA|14|TRBV5-5|NA|TRBJ1-5
CASSSDGSNQPQHF
TGTGCCAGCAGCTCGGACGGATCCAATCAGCCCCAGCATTTT
>NA|16|TRBV10-3|NA|TRBJ1-3
CAISDAGWGSGNTIYF
TGTGCCATCAGTGATGCAGGGTGGGGCTCTGGAAACACCATATATTTT
>NA|11|TRBV5-1|NA|TRBJ1-2
CASSLDYDYTF
TGCGCCAGCAGCTTGGACTATGACTACACCTTC
>NA|13|TRBV5-6|NA|TRBJ2-3
CASSFYHPDTQYF
TGTGCCAGCAGCTTCTACCATCCAGATACGCAGTATTTT
>NA|14|TRBV11-1|TRBD1|TRBJ1-1
CASSFLTGGTEAFF
TGTGCCAGCAGCTTCCTGACAGGGGGGACTGAAGCTTTCTTT
>NA|15|TRBV11-1|TRBD2|TRBJ2-1
CASSPTGTSSLEQFF
TGTGCCAGCAGCCCCACCGGGACTAGCTCCTTGGAGCAGTTCTTC
>NA|14|TRBV3-1/TRBV3-2|NA|TRBJ1-3
CASSHHGSGNTIYF
TGTGCCAGCAGCCATCACGGCTCTGGAAACACCATATATTTT
>NA|13|TRBV6-1|NA|TRBJ2-1
CASSEGWEAIILF
TGTGCCAGCAGTGAAGGTTGGGAGGCCATTATTCTCTTC
>NA|14|TRBV30|NA|TRBJ1-4
CAWSRQGINEKLFF
TGTGCCTGGAGTCGGCAGGGGATTAATGAAAAACTGTTTTTT
>NA|16|TRBV13|TRBD2|TRBJ2-3
CASSLQTSGYTDTQYF
TGTGCCAGCAGCTTACAGACTAGCGGGTACACAGATACGCAGTATTTT
>NA|15|TRBV2|NA|TRBJ1-3
CASSEEGMAGNTIYF
TGTGCCAGCAGTGAAGAGGGTATGGCTGGAAACACCATATATTTT
>NA|13|TRBV28|NA|TRBJ2-7
CASRFLGVYEQYF
TGTGCCAGCAGATTCCTAGGAGTCTACGAGCAGTACTTC
>NA|15|TRBV4-3|NA|TRBJ2-7
CASSQSVTASYEQYF
TGCGCCAGCAGCCAATCGGTGACAGCGTCCTACGAGCAGTACTTC
>NA|18|TRBV4-1|TRBD1|TRBJ1-6
CASSQDRRGQGKSSPLHF
TGCGCCAGCAGCCAAGATCGGCGCGGACAGGGTAAGAGCTCACCCCTCCACTTT
>NA|13|TRBV7-8|TRBD1|TRBJ2-7
CASSWGQGSEQYF
TGTGCCAGCAGCTGGGGACAGGGTAGCGAGCAGTACTTC
>NA|14|TRBV21-1|NA|TRBJ1-5
CASSKGRQVFDQHF
TGTGCCAGCAGCAAAGGGAGACAAGTTTTCGACCAGCATTTT
>NA|14|TRBV6-5|TRBD1|TRBJ2-3
CASRTGGGTDTQYF
TGTGCCAGCAGGACAGGGGGGGGCACAGATACGCAGTATTTT
>NA|12|TRBV24-1|NA|TRBJ1-1
CATKGDNTEAFF
TGTGCCACCAAGGGGGACAACACTGAAGCTTTCTTT
>once|12|TRBV12-3/TRBV12-4|NA|TRBJ2-1
CASSLAAAEQFF
TGTGCCAGCAGTTTAGCGGCTGCAGAGCAGTTCTTC
>once|15|TRBV6-5|TRBD1|TRBJ1-5
CASRDGTGANQPQHF
TGTGCCAGCAGAGACGGGACAGGGGCAAATCAGCCCCAGCATTTT
>NA|16|TRBV27|TRBD2|TRBJ2-1
CASSSWTSGVTNEQFF
TGTGCCAGCAGTTCTTGGACTAGCGGGGTTACAAATGAGCAGTTCTTC
>NA|15|TRBV10-3|TRBD1|TRBJ1-1
CAISAWGAGGTEAFF
TGTGCCATCAGTGCCTGGGGGGCAGGGGGGACTGAAGCTTTCTTT
>NA|13|TRBV29-1|TRBD1|TRBJ1-1
CSVQGAWDTEAFF
TGCAGCGTCCAGGGGGCATGGGACACTGAAGCTTTCTTT
>NA|14|TRBV27|NA|TRBJ1-4
CASSLDRLNEKLFF
TGTGCCAGCAGTTTAGACAGGCTTAATGAAAAACTGTTTTTT
>NA|11|TRBV30|NA|TRBJ2-5
CAWSNRETQYF
TGTGCCTGGAGTAACCGAGAGACCCAGTACTTC
>NA|14|TRBV4-1|TRBD1|TRBJ2-3
CASSPGQGVDTQYF
TGCGCCAGCAGCCCCGGACAGGGGGTGGATACGCAGTATTTT
>NA|15|TRBV5-8|NA|TRBJ1-3
CASRPGRYSGNTIYF
TGTGCCAGCAGACCGGGACGGTACTCTGGAAACACCATATATTTT
>once|15|TRBV11-2|NA|TRBJ1-5
CASSPGGTGNQPQHF
TGTGCCAGCAGCCCCGGGGGAACGGGCAATCAGCCCCAGCATTTT
>once|12|TRBV29-1|NA|TRBJ1-2
CSVEGHGYGYTF
TGCAGCGTTGAAGGCCACGGCTATGGCTACACCTTC
>once|18|TRBV7-9|TRBD1|TRBJ1-5
CASSFPWTGGRGNQPQHF
TGTGCCAGCAGCTTTCCTTGGACAGGGGGTCGGGGCAATCAGCCCCAGCATTTT
>NA|16|TRBV4-2|NA|TRBJ1-2
CASSQLPQGGLGGYTF
TGTGCCAGCAGCCAACTCCCTCAGGGAGGGTTGGGTGGCTACACCTTC
>NA|13|TRBV7-7|NA|TRBJ2-2
CASSRGGTGELFF
TGTGCTAGCAGCAGGGGGGGCACCGGGGAGCTGTTTTTT
>NA|16|TRBV5-1|NA|TRBJ1-2
CASSLGSGQLVYGYTF
TGCGCCAGCAGCTTGGGAAGTGGACAGTTAGTCTATGGCTACACCTTC
>NA|12|TRBV5-8|NA|TRBJ1-6
CASSSQEATLHF
TGTGCCAGCAGCTCACAGGAAGCCACCCTCCACTTT
>NA|12|TRBV28|NA|TRBJ1-2
CASSWINYGYTF
TGTGCCAGCAGTTGGATTAACTATGGCTACACCTTC
>NA|13|TRBV2|NA|TRBJ1-5
CASLKDTNQPQHF
TGTGCCAGCTTAAAGGACACGAATCAGCCCCAGCATTTT
>NA|19|TRBV5-1|TRBD2|TRBJ2-3
CASSRVGLAGGRSTDTQYF
TGCGCCAGCAGCCGCGTGGGACTAGCGGGGGGGCGAAGCACAGATACGCAGTATTTT
>NA|15|TRBV19|TRBD2|TRBJ2-7
CASSIGGVSSYEQYF
TGTGCCAGTAGTATTGGGGGGGTCTCCTCCTACGAGCAGTACTTC
>NA|19|TRBV19|TRBD1|TRBJ2-2
CASSIHGQGAWGNTGELFF
TGTGCCAGTAGTATACACGGGCAGGGGGCATGGGGGAACACCGGGGAGCTGTTTTTT
>NA|15|TRBV5-6|TRBD1|TRBJ2-7
CASSSSGTGSYEQYF
TGTGCCAGCAGCTCGTCCGGGACAGGGAGTTACGAGCAGTACTTC
>NA|14|TRBV7-9|TRBD1|TRBJ1-4
CASSFFTGGEKLFF
TGTGCCAGCAGCTTTTTCACAGGGGGCGAAAAACTGTTTTTT
>NA|13|TRBV7-2|NA|TRBJ1-2
CASSNGHLYGYTF
TGTGCCAGCAGCAACGGACACCTCTATGGCTACACCTTC
>once|16|TRBV7-2|NA|TRBJ1-4
CASSESGTPAFGKLFF
TGTGCCAGCAGCGAATCCGGGACCCCCGCTTTCGGAAAACTGTTTTTT
>NA|11|TRBV3-1/TRBV3-2|NA|TRBJ2-1
CASERGPPEFF
TGTGCCAGTGAACGGGGGCCACCGGAGTTCTTC
>NA|12|TRBV29-1|NA|TRBJ1-2
CSASDSNYGYTF
TGCAGCGCCTCGGACAGTAACTATGGCTACACCTTC
>NA|16|TRBV5-1|NA|TRBJ2-4
CASYPGLLSDGNIQYF
TGCGCCAGTTACCCGGGACTCCTTTCAGACGGGAACATTCAGTACTTC